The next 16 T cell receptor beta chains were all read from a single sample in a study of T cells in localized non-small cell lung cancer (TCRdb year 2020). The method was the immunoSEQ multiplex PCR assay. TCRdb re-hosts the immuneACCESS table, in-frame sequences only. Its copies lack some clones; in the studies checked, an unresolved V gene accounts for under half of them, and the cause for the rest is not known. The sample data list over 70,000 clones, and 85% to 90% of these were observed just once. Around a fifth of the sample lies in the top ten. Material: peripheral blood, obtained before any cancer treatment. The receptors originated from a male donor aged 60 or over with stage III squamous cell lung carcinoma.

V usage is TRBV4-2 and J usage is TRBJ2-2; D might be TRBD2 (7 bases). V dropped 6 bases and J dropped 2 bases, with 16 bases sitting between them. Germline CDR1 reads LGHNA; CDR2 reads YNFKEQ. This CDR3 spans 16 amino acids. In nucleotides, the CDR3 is TGTGCCAGCAGGCCTCTAGGGGGGGGCAACACCGGGGAGCTGTTTTTT. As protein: CASRPLGGGNTGELFF.

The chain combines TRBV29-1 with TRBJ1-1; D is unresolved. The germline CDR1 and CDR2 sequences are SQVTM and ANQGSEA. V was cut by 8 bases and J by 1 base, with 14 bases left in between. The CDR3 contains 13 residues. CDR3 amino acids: CSLWEDPNTEAFF. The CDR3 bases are TGCAGCTTATGGGAGGACCCGAACACTGAAGCTTTCTTT.

CDR3 region: CASSPSGRYNSPLHF. CDR3 nucleotide sequence: TGTGCCAGCAGCCCCTCAGGGCGGTATAATTCACCCCTCCACTTT. The chain is built from TRBV7-2 and TRBJ1-6, with D possibly TRBD1 on 5 matching bases. The CDR3 spans 15 residues. The V gene's germline CDR1 is SGHTA and CDR2 FQGNSA. V shed 5 bases and J shed 4 bases, with 12 bases lying between them.

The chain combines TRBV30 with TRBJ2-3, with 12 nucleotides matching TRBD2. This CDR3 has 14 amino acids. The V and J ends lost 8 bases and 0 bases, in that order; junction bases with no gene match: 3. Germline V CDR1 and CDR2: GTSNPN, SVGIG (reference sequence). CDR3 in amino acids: CAIGTSGSTDTQYF. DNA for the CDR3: TGTGCCATCGGGACTAGCGGGAGCACAGATACGCAGTATTTT.

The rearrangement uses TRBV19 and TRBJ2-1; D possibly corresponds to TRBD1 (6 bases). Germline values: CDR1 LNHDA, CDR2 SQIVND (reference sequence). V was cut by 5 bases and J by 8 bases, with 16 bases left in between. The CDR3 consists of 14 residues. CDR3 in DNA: TGTGCCAGTAGTGAAACAGGGTACTTGGATGAGCAGTTCTTC. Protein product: CASSETGYLDEQFF.

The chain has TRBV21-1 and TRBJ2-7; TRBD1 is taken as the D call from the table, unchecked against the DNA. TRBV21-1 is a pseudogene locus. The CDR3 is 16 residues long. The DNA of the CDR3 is TGTGCCAGCAGCTTGGGTGGGGACAGGGGTCCCTACGAGCAGTACTTC. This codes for CASSLGGDRGPYEQYF.

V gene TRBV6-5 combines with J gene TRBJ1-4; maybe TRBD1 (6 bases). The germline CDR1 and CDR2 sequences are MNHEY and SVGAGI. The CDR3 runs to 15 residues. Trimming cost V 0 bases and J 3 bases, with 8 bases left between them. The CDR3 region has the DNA TGTGCCAGCAGTTACTCACAGGGAGCTAATGAAAAACTGTTTTTT. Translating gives CASSYSQGANEKLFF.

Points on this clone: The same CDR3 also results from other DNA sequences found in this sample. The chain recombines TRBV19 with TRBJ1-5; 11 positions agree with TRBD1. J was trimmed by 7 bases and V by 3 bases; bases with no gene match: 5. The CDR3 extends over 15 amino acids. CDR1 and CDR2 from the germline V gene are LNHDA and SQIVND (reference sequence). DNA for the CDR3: TGTGCCAGTAGTATCGGGACAGGGGGTGGGCAGCCCCAGCATTTT. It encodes CASSIGTGGGQPQHF.

This CDR3 is CASSLEPGRGADTQYF. CDR3 bases: TGCGCCAGCAGCTTGGAGCCGGGGAGGGGAGCAGATACGCAGTATTTT. The chain carries TRBV5-1 and TRBJ2-3; 7 bases match TRBD2. The V gene's germline CDR1 is SGHRS and CDR2 YFSETQ. The CDR3 is 16 amino acids. V lost 0 bases and J lost 4; bases outside the gene matches: 8.

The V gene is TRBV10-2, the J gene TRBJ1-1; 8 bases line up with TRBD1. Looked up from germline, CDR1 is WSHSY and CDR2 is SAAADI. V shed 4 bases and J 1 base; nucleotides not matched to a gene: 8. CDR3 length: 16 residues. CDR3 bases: TGCGCCAGCAGTGGGCCACAGGGGGTTGGGAACACTGAAGCTTTCTTT. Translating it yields CASSGPQGVGNTEAFF.

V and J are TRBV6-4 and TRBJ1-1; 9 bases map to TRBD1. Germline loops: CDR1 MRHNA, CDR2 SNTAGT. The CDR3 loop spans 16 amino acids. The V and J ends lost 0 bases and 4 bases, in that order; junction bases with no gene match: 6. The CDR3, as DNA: TGTGCCAGCAGTGACTCGACAGGGGGAAGGACCACTGAAGCTTTCTTT. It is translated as CASSDSTGGRTTEAFF.

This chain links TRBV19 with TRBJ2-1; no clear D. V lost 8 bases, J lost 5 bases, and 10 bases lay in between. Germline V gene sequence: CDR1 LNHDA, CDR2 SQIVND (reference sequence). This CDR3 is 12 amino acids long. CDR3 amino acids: CASRPADNEQFF. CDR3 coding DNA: TGTGCCAGTCGACCGGCTGACAATGAGCAGTTCTTC.

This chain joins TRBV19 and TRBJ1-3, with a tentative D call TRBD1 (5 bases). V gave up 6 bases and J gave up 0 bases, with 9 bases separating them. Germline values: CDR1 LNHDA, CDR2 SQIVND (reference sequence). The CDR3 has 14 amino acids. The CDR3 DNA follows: TGTGCCAGTAGCACAGGCGTCTCTGGAAACACCATATATTTT. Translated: CASSTGVSGNTIYF.

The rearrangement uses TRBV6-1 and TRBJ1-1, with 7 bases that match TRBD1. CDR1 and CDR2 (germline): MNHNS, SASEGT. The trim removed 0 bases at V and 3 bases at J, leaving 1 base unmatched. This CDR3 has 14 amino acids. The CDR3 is CASSEAQGDTEAFF. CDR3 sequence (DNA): TGTGCCAGCAGTGAAGCTCAGGGGGACACTGAAGCTTTCTTT.

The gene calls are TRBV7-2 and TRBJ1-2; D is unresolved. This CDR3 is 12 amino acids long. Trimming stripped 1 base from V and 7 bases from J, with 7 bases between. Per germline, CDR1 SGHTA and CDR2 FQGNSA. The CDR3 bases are TGTGCCAGCAGCTTAGGAGGGATTGGCTACACCTTC. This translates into CASSLGGIGYTF.

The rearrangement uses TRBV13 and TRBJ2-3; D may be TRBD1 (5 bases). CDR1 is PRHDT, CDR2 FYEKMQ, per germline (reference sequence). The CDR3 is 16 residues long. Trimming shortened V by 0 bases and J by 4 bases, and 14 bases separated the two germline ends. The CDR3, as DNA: TGTGCCAGCAGCTTAGGGCAGGGATTCTCCTCAGATACGCAGTATTTT. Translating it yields CASSLGQGFSSDTQYF.